Shown below are 32 T cell receptor beta chains from a single sample sequenced in a study of long-term antiretroviral therapy in people with HIV. The run of the v3.0 immunoSEQ assay was at survey level. Repertoires were generated with immunoSEQ multiplex PCR, while TCRdb's copy carries only in-frame clones and drops some. The data hold around 26,000 clones, with 84% observed a single time. The material sequenced was unsorted PBMCs, taken 3 years after starting antiretroviral therapy. These receptors all come from a man aged 45-65 years with HIV.

This rearrangement joins TRBV19 to TRBJ2-7; D is uncertain. Trimming left V 4 bases short and J 1 base short, with 11 bases between. The CDR3 spans 14 residues. In germline, CDR1 is LNHDA, CDR2 SQIVND (reference sequence). DNA of the CDR3: TGTGCCAGTAGTACGTCGGACGCTTCCTACGAGCAGTACTTC. It is translated as CASSTSDASYEQYF.

This clone appeared a few times. This chain joins TRBV5-1 and TRBJ2-7; 8 bases are shared with TRBD1. J was trimmed by 3 bases and V by 4 bases; bases with no gene match: 12. CDR1 SGHRS and CDR2 YFSETQ come from the germline V gene. The CDR3 spans 16 residues. CDR3 sequence: CASSPGQVGEFYEQYF. The CDR3 nucleotides read TGCGCCAGCAGCCCGGGACAGGTTGGGGAATTCTACGAGCAGTACTTC. Full variable domain (remainder filled in from reference TRBV5-1 and TRBJ2-7): KAGVTQTPRYLIKTRGQQVTLSCSPISGHRSVSWYQQTPGQGLQFLFEYFSETQRNKGNFPGRFSGRQFSNSRSEMNVSTLELGDSALYLCASSPGQVGEFYEQYFGPGTRLTVT.

The J gene is TRBJ1-4, the V gene TRBV5-1; no definite D call. Germline loops: CDR1 SGHRS, CDR2 YFSETQ. The CDR3 is 13 amino acids. Trimming shortened V by 4 bases and J by 2 bases, and 6 bases separated the two germline ends. CDR3 in DNA: TGCGCCAGCAGCCGCGGGACTAATGAAAAACTGTTTTTT. Protein sequence: CASSRGTNEKLFF.

The genes are TRBV28 and TRBJ2-7; 10 nucleotides align to TRBD1. V was clipped by 4 bases and J by 5 bases; unmatched bases: 8. CDR1 and CDR2 (germline): MDHEN, SYDVKM. This CDR3 is built from 15 residues. The CDR3 coding sequence is TGTGCCAGCAGTTCGCGGGACAGGGGCTTCCACGAGCAGTACTTC. Its protein product is CASSSRDRGFHEQYF.

The chain carries TRBV6-5 and TRBJ2-2; a weak D match, TRBD2 (6 bases). Germline values: CDR1 MNHEY, CDR2 SVGAGI. This CDR3 is built from 13 residues. V was cut by 2 bases and J by 7 bases, with 8 bases left in between. Written as DNA, the CDR3 is TGTGCCAGCAGTTACCAGCGGGTCGGGGAGCTGTTTTTT. Translated: CASSYQRVGELFF.

This sequence joins TRBV18 and TRBJ2-7; TRBD1 matches 9 bases. The germline CDR1 and CDR2 sequences are KGHSH and LQKENI. The CDR3 sequence is 15 residues long. The V gene end was trimmed by 3 bases and the J gene end by 5 bases; junction bases not matched to a gene: 8. The CDR3 nucleotides are TGTGCCAGCTCACCTGGGACAGGGATAGTTAACGAGCAGTACTTC. Its protein is CASSPGTGIVNEQYF.

This clone appeared a single time. One end of the junction is discordant with germline, which a read error may explain. The chain combines TRBV5-4 with TRBJ2-7; 10 bases line up with TRBD1. The CDR3 length is 14 residues. The V gene's germline CDR1 is SGHNT and CDR2 YYREEE (reference sequence). The CDR3 DNA reads as TGTGTCAGCAGCCTTCCGGGACAGGGGTACGAGCAGTACTTC. This translates into CVSSLPGQGYEQYF.

The DNA of the CDR3 is TGTGCCAGCAGCTTGGCCTATCCCAGGGCCGAGGAAGAGCAGTACTTC. Its translation: CASSLAYPRAEEEQYF. V gene TRBV5-4 combines with J gene TRBJ2-7; a possible D gene is TRBD1 (5 bases). V lost 0 bases and J 7 bases, leaving 20 bases between the germline ends. Germline CDR1 is SGHNT and CDR2 is YYREEE (reference sequence). The CDR3 is 16 amino acids.

The chain joins TRBV30 to TRBJ2-2, with D maybe TRBD2 (6 bases). CDR1 is GTSNPN, CDR2 SVGIG, per germline (reference sequence). This CDR3 has 14 residues. V dropped 0 bases and J dropped 5 bases, with 10 bases sitting between them. CDR3 coding DNA: TGTGCCTGGAGTGTGGGGGGTAGTACCGGGGAGCTGTTTTTT. It specifies CAWSVGGSTGELFF. Complete variable domain (other parts from reference TRBV30 and TRBJ2-2): SQTIHQWPATLVQPVGSPLSLECTVEGTSNPNLYWYRQAAGRGLQLLFYSVGIGQISSEVPQNLSASRPQDRQFILSSKKLLLSDSGFYLCAWSVGGSTGELFFGEGSRLTVL.

The chain has TRBV6-5 and TRBJ1-2, with a tentative D call TRBD1 (6 bases). There are 14 residues in the CDR3. Trimming removed 0 bases at V and 8 bases at J, with 13 bases between. Germline lookup yields CDR1 MNHEY and CDR2 SVGAGI. The CDR3 sequence is CASSYSGGPGGYTF. The DNA of the CDR3 is TGTGCCAGCAGTTACTCAGGGGGTCCTGGAGGCTACACCTTC.

The chain is built from TRBV6-6 and TRBJ2-2, with 9 bases fitting TRBD1. Germline-derived CDR1 and CDR2 are MNHNY and SVGAGI (reference sequence). J lost 2 bases, V lost 7 bases, and 5 bases had no gene match. The CDR3 loop spans 15 amino acids. CDR3 protein: CASKTGGANTGELFF. As DNA, the CDR3 is TGTGCCAGCAAAACAGGGGGCGCAAACACCGGGGAGCTGTTTTTT.

This rearrangement joins TRBV4-3 to TRBJ2-2; D could derive from TRBD1 or TRBD2 (5 bases each). Germline V gene data show CDR1 as LGHNA and CDR2 as YSLEER. V was cut by 5 bases and J by 1 base, with 11 bases left in between. CDR3 length: 15 amino acids. In DNA, the CDR3 is TGCGCCAGCAGCGGGGAGCAGGGGAACACCGGGGAGCTGTTTTTT. Its protein is CASSGEQGNTGELFF.

The chain recombines TRBV30 with TRBJ2-7, with no clear D. The CDR3 has 15 residues. The V end was cut by 0 bases, the J end by 7 bases, with 19 bases between. Germline assignment: CDR1 GTSNPN and CDR2 SVGIG (reference sequence). As DNA, the CDR3 is TGTGCCTGGAGTGTATCCGCAGGTACAAGAAATGAGCAGTACTTC. Translation gives CAWSVSAGTRNEQYF.

The J gene is TRBJ1-2, the V gene TRBV6-4; no definite D call. The V end lost 3 bases, the J end lost 8 bases, and 13 bases lay between the germline ends. The CDR3 has 13 amino acids. CDR1 is MRHNA and CDR2 is SNTAGT in the germline V gene. The CDR3 DNA reads TGTGCCAGCAGTGATGGGCGCCATCGCGGCTACACCTTC. It codes for CASSDGRHRGYTF.

This clone was observed once. The chain combines TRBV5-1 with TRBJ2-3, with 7 positions matching TRBD2. With V trimmed by 4 bases and J by 2 bases, 10 bases remained unmatched. The CDR3 sequence is 16 residues long. CDR1 is SGHRS, CDR2 YFSETQ, per germline. In nucleotides, the CDR3 is TGCGCCAGCAGCGGCACCGGGACTAACTACACAGATACGCAGTATTTT. It is translated as CASSGTGTNYTDTQYF. The full variable domain, rest sourced from reference TRBV5-1 and TRBJ2-3, is KAGVTQTPRYLIKTRGQQVTLSCSPISGHRSVSWYQQTPGQGLQFLFEYFSETQRNKGNFPGRFSGRQFSNSRSEMNVSTLELGDSALYLCASSGTGTNYTDTQYFGPGTRLTVL.

The chain uses TRBV11-2 and TRBJ2-4; 7 bases fit TRBD2. In germline, CDR1 is SGHAT, CDR2 FQNNGV. With 6 bases clipped from V and 4 bases from J, the junction kept 6 bases outside the gene matches. This CDR3 contains 14 residues. The CDR3: CASRFGGGKNIQYF. CDR3 DNA: TGTGCCAGCAGATTTGGCGGGGGTAAAAACATTCAGTACTTC.

The chain joins TRBV28 to TRBJ1-1, with D perhaps matching TRBD1 (5 bases). Trimming cost V 2 bases and J 1 base, with 5 bases left between them. The CDR3 has 13 amino acids. Germline-derived CDR1 and CDR2 are MDHEN and SYDVKM. CDR3: CASSLGQNTEAFF. CDR3 bases: TGTGCCAGCAGTTTAGGACAGAACACTGAAGCTTTCTTT.

The V call is TRBV7-9, the J call TRBJ2-7, with D possibly TRBD2 on 5 matching bases. The CDR3 spans 14 residues. Looked up from germline, CDR1 is SEHNR and CDR2 is FQNEAQ (reference sequence). V dropped 0 bases and J dropped 3 bases, with 9 bases sitting between them. The CDR3 DNA reads as TGTGCCAGCAGCTTAGCCGGAGGCAACTACGAGCAGTACTTC. This gives the protein CASSLAGGNYEQYF.

The chain uses TRBV7-8 and TRBJ1-2, with TRBD1 matching 8 bases. V dropped 5 bases and J dropped 3; count of bases not matched to a gene: 2. Germline CDR1 and CDR2: SGHVS and FQNEAQ. This CDR3 comprises 13 residues. The CDR3 is CASSQGQDYGYTF. The CDR3 bases are TGTGCCAGCAGCCAGGGACAGGACTATGGCTACACCTTC.

This chain connects TRBV30 to TRBJ1-6; D ambiguous. Trimming took off 2 bases at V and 10 bases at J, with 12 bases between the two ends. CDR1 is GTSNPN and CDR2 is SVGIG in the germline V gene (reference sequence). The CDR3 contains 13 residues. As DNA, the CDR3 is TGTGCCTGGAGTCGGGAGGTACGGTCACCCCTCCACTTT. Translation: CAWSREVRSPLHF. Based on the CDR3 plus reference TRBV30 and TRBJ1-6, the full variable domain is SQTIHQWPATLVQPVGSPLSLECTVEGTSNPNLYWYRQAAGRGLQLLFYSVGIGQISSEVPQNLSASRPQDRQFILSSKKLLLSDSGFYLCAWSREVRSPLHFGNGTRLTVT.

This clone occurred a few times. The chain employs TRBV4-1 and TRBJ2-1, with a tentative D call TRBD2 (5 bases). CDR1 is MGHRA and CDR2 is YSYEKL in the germline V gene. The CDR3 sequence is 14 residues long. Trimming took off 4 bases at V and 10 bases at J, with 17 bases between the two ends. In DNA form, the CDR3 reads TGCGCCAGCAGCCCCGCGGGTGGGTCATTGGAGCAGTTCTTC. Translating it yields CASSPAGGSLEQFF.

The chain uses TRBV27 and TRBJ1-4, with TRBD1 matching 7 bases. Germline trimming cut 5 bases from V and 6 bases from J; bases unmatched to any gene: 12. The CDR3 runs to 16 residues. Looked up from germline, CDR1 is MNHEY and CDR2 is SMNVEV (reference sequence). As DNA, the CDR3 is TGTGCCAGCAGTCCCTTCAGGGGGGGGTTCGATGAAAAACTGTTTTTT. Its protein is CASSPFRGGFDEKLFF. The variable domain in full, with the rest retrieved from reference TRBV27 and TRBJ1-4, is EAQVTQNPRYLITVTGKKLTVTCSQNMNHEYMSWYRQDPGLGLRQIYYSMNVEVTDKGDVPEGYKVSRKEKRNFPLILESPSPNQTSLYFCASSPFRGGFDEKLFFGSGTQLSVL.

V is TRBV7-2 and J is TRBJ2-7; TRBD1 matches at 8 bases. CDR3 length: 15 residues. J gave up 4 bases and V 5 bases, and 10 bases lay outside the gene matches. Germline V gene data show CDR1 as SGHTA and CDR2 as FQGNSA. The CDR3 sequence: CASSPSARGPYEQYF. CDR3 sequence (DNA): TGTGCCAGCAGCCCATCGGCCAGGGGGCCGTACGAGCAGTACTTC.

The genes are TRBV4-1 and TRBJ2-1; maybe TRBD2 (6 bases). Germline loops: CDR1 MGHRA, CDR2 YSYEKL. Trimming took off 1 base at V and 9 bases at J, with 13 bases between the two ends. CDR3 size: 14 residues. CDR3 residues: CASSQVILGSEQFF. The CDR3 region has the DNA TGCGCCAGCAGCCAAGTGATCCTCGGGAGTGAGCAGTTCTTC.

The chain combines TRBV5-1 with TRBJ2-5; D remains ambiguous. V lost 5 bases and J lost 5, with 13 bases in between. The CDR3 spans 13 residues. CDR1 and CDR2 (germline): SGHRS, YFSETQ. CDR3 protein: CASSTAAWETQYF. CDR3 DNA: TGCGCCAGCAGTACGGCAGCGTGGGAGACCCAGTACTTC.

Concerning this clone: One end of the junction does not line up with germline, which may come from a read error. The rearrangement links TRBV7-7 to TRBJ2-5; D unclear. The CDR3 consists of 13 residues. Germline V gene lookup returns CDR1 SSHAT and CDR2 FNYEAQ (reference sequence). CDR3 nucleotide sequence: TGTGCTAGCAGCCATGAACTACAAGAGACCCAGTACTTC. Translating it yields CASSHELQETQYF.

The CDR3 sequence: CASNDRGGGNYGYTF. In DNA, the CDR3 is TGTGCCAGCAACGACAGGGGAGGGGGTAACTATGGCTACACCTTC. The chain couples TRBV6-5 to TRBJ1-2; 8 bases map to TRBD1. CDR1 MNHEY and CDR2 SVGAGI come from the germline V gene. The CDR3 covers 15 residues. V lost 7 bases to trimming and J lost 1 base; unmatched junction nucleotides: 8.

The chain has TRBV27 and TRBJ1-2, with a tentative D call TRBD1 (5 bases). The CDR3 sequence is 13 residues long. The V gene lost 2 bases and the J gene lost 4 bases, with 8 bases spanning the gap. Germline loops: CDR1 MNHEY, CDR2 SMNVEV (reference sequence). The CDR3 region has the DNA TGTGCCAGCAGTTTACAGGGCGGCTATGGCTACACCTTC. Amino acids: CASSLQGGYGYTF.

This clone was seen only a few times. The chain employs TRBV18 and TRBJ1-3; D unresolved. This CDR3 is 15 amino acids long. The germline V gene encodes CDR1 KGHSH and CDR2 LQKENI. Trimming removed 3 bases from V and 5 bases from J, with 14 bases in between. The CDR3 loop is CASSPDTGTRNTIYF. In nucleotides, the CDR3 is TGTGCCAGCTCACCCGACACGGGAACCAGAAACACCATATATTTT.

This chain joins TRBV14 and TRBJ1-2; D gene unclear. The CDR3 is 12 residues long. V was clipped by 3 bases and J by 4 bases, with 6 bases between them. CDR1 is SGHDN, CDR2 FVKESK, per germline. CDR3: CASSQGFYGYTF. DNA for the CDR3: TGTGCCAGCAGCCAGGGTTTCTATGGCTACACCTTC.

The gene calls are TRBV7-9 and TRBJ1-5, with 10 bases fitting TRBD1. CDR3 length equals 16 residues. Trimming at V came to 4 bases and at J to 7 bases, leaving 10 bases not matched to a gene. The germline V gene encodes CDR1 SEHNR and CDR2 FQNEAQ (reference sequence). The CDR3: CASSYSRQGARQPQHF. CDR3 bases: TGTGCCAGCAGCTACTCGCGACAGGGGGCAAGGCAGCCCCAGCATTTT.

This chain joins TRBV13 and TRBJ1-1; D remains unclear. The V end was cut by 4 bases, the J end by 3 bases, with 18 bases between. Germline lookup yields CDR1 PRHDT and CDR2 FYEKMQ (reference sequence). This CDR3 is built from 16 residues. The CDR3 spells CASSSFLPLEHTEAFF. The CDR3, as DNA: TGTGCCAGCAGCTCCTTCTTACCGCTAGAGCACACTGAAGCTTTCTTT. Full variable domain (missing parts from reference TRBV13 and TRBJ1-1): AAGVIQSPRHLIKEKRETATLKCYPIPRHDTVYWYQQGPGQDPQFLISFYEKMQSDKGSIPDRFSAQQFSDYHSELNMSSLELGDSALYFCASSSFLPLEHTEAFFGQGTRLTVV.